The sample holds many counts of the clone carrying this T cell receptor beta chain. The CDR3 totals 13 residues. The germline CDR1 and CDR2 sequences are SGHTA and FQGNSA. V gave up 4 bases and J gave up 12 bases, with 16 bases separating them. Molecular barcoded adaptors covering alpha/delta and beta/gamma chains were used on 400 to 450 ng RNA. TCRdb reprocessed the reads with MiXCR, giving one entry per CDR3 protein. The profile shows 100,000 to 150,000 distinct CDR3 sequences, roughly 13% of them singletons. The sample comes from a study of read filtering for tumor transcriptome and immune sequencing.

The chain carries TRBV7-2 and TRBJ2-1; TRBD1 might be the D (6 bases). Source material: a population of CD138-negative cells sorted from bone marrow. This clonotype was sampled from a donor at least 40 years old with multiple myeloma. The CDR3, as DNA: TGTGCCAGCAGCTGGGACACGCATGGAGGGCAGTTCTTC. Its protein is CASSWDTHGGQFF.